Shown below are 24 T cell receptor beta chains from a single sample sequenced in a study of CD8 T cells in ankylosing spondylitis. TCRdb re-called the 5' RACE reads through MiXCR, storing one row per CDR3 protein. The sample has around 300,000 distinct CDR3 sequences, about 14% seen once. Sample: blood, either unsorted or a sorted T cell fraction (not recorded which). The receptor source for this set is a male donor with ankylosing spondylitis or in good health (not recorded which).

This clonotype was counted at least ten times. The V call is TRBV5-1, the J call TRBJ2-3; D is unclear. V shed 3 bases and J shed 2 bases, with 16 bases lying between them. The length of the CDR3 is 16 residues. CDR1 is SGHRS and CDR2 is YFSETQ in the germline V gene. This chain's CDR3 is CASSSNPSAATDTQYF. DNA of the CDR3: TGCGCCAGCAGCTCCAACCCCTCGGCCGCCACAGATACGCAGTATTTT.

This clonotype was counted between two and nine times. The chain recombines TRBV5-1 with TRBJ1-2; TRBD1 is a possible D gene (5 bases). Between the trimmed V and J ends, which lost 4 bases and 4 bases, there was a span of 17 bases. There are 15 residues in the CDR3. Germline V gene lookup returns CDR1 SGHRS and CDR2 YFSETQ. This CDR3 reads CASSPSQTGPYGYTF. The CDR3, as DNA: TGCGCCAGCAGCCCATCCCAAACAGGCCCCTATGGCTACACCTTC. The full variable domain, in which reference TRBV5-1 and TRBJ1-2 provide the parts outside the CDR3, is KAGVTQTPRYLIKTRGQQVTLSCSPISGHRSVSWYQQTPGQGLQFLFEYFSETQRNKGNFPGRFSGRQFSNSRSEMNVSTLELGDSALYLCASSPSQTGPYGYTFGSGTRLTVV.

V and J are TRBV18 and TRBJ1-4, with TRBD1 as a possible D gene (5 bases). CDR3 size: 12 residues. In germline, CDR1 is KGHSH, CDR2 LQKENI. Trimming removed 4 bases at V and 14 bases at J, with 14 bases between. The CDR3 sequence is CASSLQEEGLFF. The CDR3 DNA is TGTGCCAGCTCACTCCAAGAAGAGGGGCTGTTTTTT.

The chain combines TRBV5-1 with TRBJ2-2; D is unresolved. The CDR3 has 13 amino acids. From germline, CDR1 is SGHRS and CDR2 YFSETQ. Trimming shortened V by 5 bases and J by 6 bases, and 11 bases separated the two germline ends. As DNA, the CDR3 is TGCGCCAGCAGGCTTGGTCCGGCCGGGGAGCTGTTTTTT. It yields the protein CASRLGPAGELFF.

A few counts support this clonotype. This chain links TRBV11-2 with TRBJ2-1; 7 bases map to TRBD2. CDR3 length: 15 amino acids. V trimming: 7 bases; J trimming: 0 bases; junction bases outside the gene matches: 6. Germline V gene lookup returns CDR1 SGHAT and CDR2 FQNNGV. CDR3 sequence reads: CASTMGGGSYNEQFF. CDR3 coding DNA: TGTGCCAGCACCATGGGGGGGGGCTCCTACAATGAGCAGTTCTTC.

The V gene is TRBV7-6, the J gene TRBJ2-5, with TRBD1 as a possible D gene (6 bases). Germline V gene sequence: CDR1 SGHVS, CDR2 FNYEAQ. The CDR3 length is 15 residues. V was shortened by 1 base and J by 3 bases, with 12 bases between the two germline ends. This CDR3 is CASSLVQGRKETQYF. Here the CDR3 DNA reads TGTGCCAGCAGCTTAGTACAGGGTCGGAAAGAGACCCAGTACTTC.

CDR3 coding DNA: TGTGCCAGCTCACCCGCCCGGGCCAACGTCCTGACTTTC. Amino acid sequence: CASSPARANVLTF. V is TRBV18 and J is TRBJ2-6; D remains ambiguous. This CDR3 has 13 amino acids. The germline V and J ends were trimmed by 3 bases and 5 bases, with 5 bases remaining between them. The germline CDR1 and CDR2 sequences are KGHSH and LQKENI.

This clonotype has ten or more counts. The chain has TRBV3-1 and TRBJ2-5, with D unclear. Trimming cost V 3 bases and J 5 bases, with 7 bases left between them. Germline V gene lookup returns CDR1 LGHDT and CDR2 YNNKEL (reference sequence). CDR3 length equals 12 residues. The DNA of the CDR3 is TGTGCCAGCAGCCACGATAGCGAGACCCAGTACTTC. It encodes CASSHDSETQYF.

This clonotype was seen a handful of times. The chain couples TRBV5-1 to TRBJ1-4, with 7 positions matching TRBD1. The CDR3 totals 16 residues. Germline loops: CDR1 SGHRS, CDR2 YFSETQ. The J segment lost 4 bases and the V segment lost 4 bases, leaving 10 bases of the junction unmatched. CDR3 DNA: TGCGCCAGCAGCATCCAAAGAGGGACAGTTAATGAAAAACTGTTTTTT. Its protein product is CASSIQRGTVNEKLFF.

Comments on this clonotype: A much larger clone differs by one base, so this may be a read error. V and J are TRBV24-1 and TRBJ2-1; D is possibly TRBD2 (5 bases). Germline V lookup: CDR1 KGHDR, CDR2 SFDVKD. V lost 3 bases and J 1 base, leaving 9 bases between the germline ends. The CDR3 covers 15 residues. The CDR3 coding sequence is TGTGCCACCAGTGATACTAGTACATCCTACAATGAGCAGTTCTTC. It encodes CATSDTSTSYNEQFF.

This clonotype was counted a few times. The chain is built from TRBV2 and TRBJ1-6; D is uncertain. This CDR3 has 14 residues. V lost 6 bases to trimming and J lost 5 bases, with 11 bases between them. Looked up from germline, CDR1 is SNHLY and CDR2 is FYNNEI. The CDR3 sequence is CASRPGHDNSPLHF. CDR3 nucleotides: TGTGCCAGCAGGCCGGGCCACGATAATTCACCCCTCCACTTT.

The chain employs TRBV20-1 and TRBJ2-1; D remains ambiguous. This CDR3 is 15 amino acids long. Germline V gene lookup returns CDR1 DFQATT and CDR2 SNEGSKA (reference sequence). Trimming took 6 bases from V and 4 from J, leaving 19 bases between them. For the CDR3, the DNA is TGCAGTGCCCCACCGGGCGGACCTTCTTACAATGAGCAGTTCTTC. This encodes CSAPPGGPSYNEQFF.

This clonotype was found many times. The V call is TRBV5-1, the J call TRBJ2-1; 8 bases match TRBD1. The CDR3 totals 14 residues. The V gene's germline CDR1 is SGHRS and CDR2 YFSETQ. V was pared by 4 bases and J by 6 bases, with 6 bases of the junction left unmatched. The CDR3 nucleotides are TGCGCCAGCAGCACGGACAGGGAATCCAATGAGCAGTTCTTC. Amino acids: CASSTDRESNEQFF.

The gene calls are TRBV20-1 and TRBJ2-1; 9 nucleotides match TRBD2. The V and J ends lost 1 base and 4 bases, in that order; junction bases with no gene match: 8. The CDR3 sequence is 16 residues long. Germline V gene sequence: CDR1 DFQATT, CDR2 SNEGSKA (reference sequence). The CDR3 coding sequence is TGCAGTGCTAGAGTGACTAGCGGAGGATCTTACAATGAGCAGTTCTTC. Translation gives CSARVTSGGSYNEQFF.

The chain is built from TRBV6-5 and TRBJ2-2, with D possibly being TRBD1 (8 bases). CDR3 length: 14 amino acids. Germline CDR1 and CDR2: MNHEY and SVGAGI. Deletions cut 4 bases from V and 6 bases from J, with 12 bases between. CDR3 sequence (DNA): TGTGCCAGCAGTTGGGGGGGACAGGCCGGGGAGCTGTTTTTT. Translating it yields CASSWGGQAGELFF.

This clonotype was seen a few times. CDR3 in amino acids: CATSRVTSGYNEQFF. CDR3 nucleotide sequence: TGTGCCACCAGCAGAGTGACTAGCGGCTACAATGAGCAGTTCTTC. The chain is built from TRBV15 and TRBJ2-1, with TRBD2 matching 9 bases. Trimming cost V 1 base and J 3 bases; bases outside gene matches: 1. Germline V CDR1 and CDR2: LNHNV, YYDKDF (reference sequence). This CDR3 is 15 amino acids long.

This clonotype appeared many times. The genes are TRBV12-3 or TRBV12-4 and TRBJ1-5; D might be TRBD1 (5 bases). The CDR3 is made up of 15 amino acids. The V end was cut by 6 bases, the J end by 1 base, with 13 bases between. For the CDR3, the DNA is TGTGCCAGCAGCCCACAGGTTGGGAGCAATCAGCCCCAGCATTTT. This sequence encodes CASSPQVGSNQPQHF.

A few counts support this clonotype. V usage is TRBV6-1 and J usage is TRBJ1-5; D is ambiguous. There are 12 residues in the CDR3. CDR1 and CDR2 from the germline V gene are MNHNS and SASEGT. V shed 3 bases and J shed 7 bases, with 7 bases lying between them. In DNA, the CDR3 is TGTGCCAGCAGTGAGGAACAGCAGCCCCAGCATTTT. Translated, it gives CASSEEQQPQHF.

This clonotype was seen more than once but under ten times. V gene TRBV6-1 combines with J gene TRBJ1-2, with 10 bases that match TRBD1. Trimming at V came to 6 bases and at J to 4 bases, leaving 8 bases not matched to a gene. Germline-derived CDR1 and CDR2 are MNHNS and SASEGT. This CDR3 spans 15 amino acids. In DNA, the CDR3 is TGTGCCAGCAGGGAGGGGACAGGGGTAGTCTATGGCTACACCTTC. Amino acids: CASREGTGVVYGYTF.

The chain joins TRBV4-1 to TRBJ2-7; D is perhaps TRBD2 (7 bases). The CDR3 has 16 amino acids. V lost 1 base and J lost 0, with 13 bases in between. CDR1 and CDR2 (germline): MGHRA, YSYEKL. CDR3 nucleotides: TGCGCCAGCAGCCAAGGGTCGCGGGGGCCCTCCTACGAGCAGTACTTC. Its protein is CASSQGSRGPSYEQYF.

The CDR3 is CASSPGTSGARTDTQYF. In nucleotides, the CDR3 is TGTGCCAGCAGCCCGGGGACTAGCGGGGCCCGCACAGATACGCAGTATTTT. V is TRBV11-3 and J is TRBJ2-3; 13 bases match TRBD2. CDR1 is SGHNT, CDR2 YENEEA, per germline. With 5 bases clipped from V and 1 base from J, the junction kept 6 bases outside the gene matches. This CDR3 comprises 17 residues.

CDR3 coding DNA: TGCAGTGCAGCCGATTGGCGTCCTAGCCGCTCCTACAATGAGCAGTTCTTC. Translated: CSAADWRPSRSYNEQFF. The chain combines TRBV20-1 with TRBJ2-1, with D maybe TRBD2 (5 bases). This CDR3 spans 17 amino acids. V lost 6 bases and J lost 0, with 21 bases in between. Germline V gene data show CDR1 as DFQATT and CDR2 as SNEGSKA (reference sequence).

In its sample, this clonotype was seen many times. The chain carries TRBV12-3 or TRBV12-4 and TRBJ1-4, with a tentative D call TRBD1 (5 bases). The CDR3 sequence is 16 residues long. V dropped 5 bases and J dropped 6 bases, with 19 bases sitting between them. The CDR3 DNA is TGTGCCAGCAGTCCCCGGGGGTGGGGGGAAGATGAAAAACTGTTTTTT. It yields the protein CASSPRGWGEDEKLFF.

V gene TRBV20-1 combines with J gene TRBJ2-1; D is undetermined. Trimming removed 3 bases from V and 7 bases from J, with 13 bases in between. The germline V gene encodes CDR1 DFQATT and CDR2 SNEGSKA (reference sequence). The CDR3 sequence is 13 residues long. CDR3 coding DNA: TGCAGTGCTAGTGGAGTAGAGGCGAATGAGCAGTTCTTC. It is translated as CSASGVEANEQFF.